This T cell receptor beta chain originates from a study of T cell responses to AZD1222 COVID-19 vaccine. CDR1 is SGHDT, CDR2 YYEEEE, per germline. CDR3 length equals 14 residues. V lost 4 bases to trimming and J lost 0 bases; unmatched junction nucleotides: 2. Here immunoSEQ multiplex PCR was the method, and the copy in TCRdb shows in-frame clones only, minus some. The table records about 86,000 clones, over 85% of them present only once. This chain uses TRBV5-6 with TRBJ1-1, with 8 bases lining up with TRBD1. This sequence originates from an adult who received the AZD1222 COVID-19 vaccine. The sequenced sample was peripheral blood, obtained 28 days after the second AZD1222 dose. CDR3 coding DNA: TGTGCCAGCAGCCCGGACAGGGTGAACACTGAAGCTTTCTTT. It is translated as CASSPDRVNTEAFF. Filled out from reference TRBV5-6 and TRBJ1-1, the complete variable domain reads DAGVTQSPTHLIKTRGQQVTLRCSPKSGHDTVSWYQQALGQGPQFIFQYYEEEERQRGNFPDRFSGHQFPNYSSELNVNALLLGDSALYLCASSPDRVNTEAFFGQGTRLTVV.